The rows below give T cell receptor beta chains drawn from one sample of a study of blood T cell repertoires in COVID-19. The table came from immunoSEQ multiplex PCR; TCRdb's copy has only in-frame clones and leaves some out. This sample has about 480,000 clones, with approximately 91% found just once. Input material: peripheral blood. These receptors all stem from a woman aged 45 to 65 with COVID-19, enrolled during active disease. CDR3s include the opening cysteine and the closing phenylalanine or tryptophan. The D gene is left open where the match is weak. Rows give clone size only sometimes, using once, few, many, or a class for an expanded clone.

cdr3_nt: TGTGCCAGCAACCCTATCCCCTACGAGCAGTACTTC
cdr3_aa: CASNPIPYEQYF
j_call: TRBJ2-7
v_call: TRBV7-9
clone_size: .
d_call: .

cdr3_nt: TGTGCCAGCAGCCAACCAGGGTTATCCGAAGTAGGCTACACCTTC
cdr3_aa: CASSQPGLSEVGYTF
j_call: TRBJ1-2
v_call: TRBV4-2
clone_size: once
d_call: .

cdr3_nt: TGCAGTGCTAGTAGTGTCAGAATGAACACTGAAGCTTTCTTT
cdr3_aa: CSASSVRMNTEAFF
j_call: TRBJ1-1
v_call: TRBV20-1
clone_size: .
d_call: .

cdr3_nt: TGTGCCTGGAGCCAAGGGAGCTCCTATAATTCACCCCTCCACTTT
cdr3_aa: CAWSQGSSYNSPLHF
j_call: TRBJ1-6
v_call: TRBV30
clone_size: .
d_call: .

cdr3_nt: TGCGCCAGCAGCACTTCTGGGACAGGGAACACTGAAGCTTTCTTT
cdr3_aa: CASSTSGTGNTEAFF
j_call: TRBJ1-1
v_call: TRBV5-1
clone_size: once
d_call: TRBD1

cdr3_nt: TGTGCCAGCAGTTTCCAGGGAACCTCCACTGAAGCTTTCTTT
cdr3_aa: CASSFQGTSTEAFF
j_call: TRBJ1-1
v_call: TRBV27
clone_size: .
d_call: .

cdr3_nt: TGTGCCAGCAGCGCCGGGACAGGATACTCCTACGAGCAGTACTTC
cdr3_aa: CASSAGTGYSYEQYF
j_call: TRBJ2-7
v_call: TRBV9
clone_size: .
d_call: TRBD1

cdr3_nt: TGTGCCAGCAGTTACGCAGCGGGGCGAAGAAAGGGTGAGCAGTTCTTC
cdr3_aa: CASSYAAGRRKGEQFF
j_call: TRBJ2-1
v_call: TRBV6-5
clone_size: .
d_call: TRBD2

cdr3_nt: TGTGCCAGCAGGGCAACCGACCGGGACAGCGAGCAGTACTTC
cdr3_aa: CASRATDRDSEQYF
j_call: TRBJ2-7
v_call: TRBV6-5
clone_size: .
d_call: TRBD1

cdr3_nt: TGTGCCAGCAGCGGTGGTACTAACTATGGCTACACCTTC
cdr3_aa: CASSGGTNYGYTF
j_call: TRBJ1-2
v_call: TRBV6-5
clone_size: .
d_call: .

cdr3_nt: TGTGCCAGCAGTCTCCTCAGGGGGCTGAGCTCTGGAAACACCATATATTTT
cdr3_aa: CASSLLRGLSSGNTIYF
j_call: TRBJ1-3
v_call: TRBV6-6
clone_size: .
d_call: TRBD1

cdr3_nt: TGTGCCAGCAGCTTCGGGACTAGTTATACAGATACGCAGTATTTT
cdr3_aa: CASSFGTSYTDTQYF
j_call: TRBJ2-3
v_call: TRBV13
clone_size: .
d_call: TRBD2

cdr3_nt: TGTGCCAGCAGATCCGGGACAGTGACCCAATCTGGAAACACCATATATTTT
cdr3_aa: CASRSGTVTQSGNTIYF
j_call: TRBJ1-3
v_call: TRBV14
clone_size: .
d_call: TRBD1

cdr3_nt: TGTGCCACTACGGGACAGGGGGCCCATCAGCCCCAGCATTTT
cdr3_aa: CATTGQGAHQPQHF
j_call: TRBJ1-5
v_call: TRBV6-5
clone_size: .
d_call: TRBD1